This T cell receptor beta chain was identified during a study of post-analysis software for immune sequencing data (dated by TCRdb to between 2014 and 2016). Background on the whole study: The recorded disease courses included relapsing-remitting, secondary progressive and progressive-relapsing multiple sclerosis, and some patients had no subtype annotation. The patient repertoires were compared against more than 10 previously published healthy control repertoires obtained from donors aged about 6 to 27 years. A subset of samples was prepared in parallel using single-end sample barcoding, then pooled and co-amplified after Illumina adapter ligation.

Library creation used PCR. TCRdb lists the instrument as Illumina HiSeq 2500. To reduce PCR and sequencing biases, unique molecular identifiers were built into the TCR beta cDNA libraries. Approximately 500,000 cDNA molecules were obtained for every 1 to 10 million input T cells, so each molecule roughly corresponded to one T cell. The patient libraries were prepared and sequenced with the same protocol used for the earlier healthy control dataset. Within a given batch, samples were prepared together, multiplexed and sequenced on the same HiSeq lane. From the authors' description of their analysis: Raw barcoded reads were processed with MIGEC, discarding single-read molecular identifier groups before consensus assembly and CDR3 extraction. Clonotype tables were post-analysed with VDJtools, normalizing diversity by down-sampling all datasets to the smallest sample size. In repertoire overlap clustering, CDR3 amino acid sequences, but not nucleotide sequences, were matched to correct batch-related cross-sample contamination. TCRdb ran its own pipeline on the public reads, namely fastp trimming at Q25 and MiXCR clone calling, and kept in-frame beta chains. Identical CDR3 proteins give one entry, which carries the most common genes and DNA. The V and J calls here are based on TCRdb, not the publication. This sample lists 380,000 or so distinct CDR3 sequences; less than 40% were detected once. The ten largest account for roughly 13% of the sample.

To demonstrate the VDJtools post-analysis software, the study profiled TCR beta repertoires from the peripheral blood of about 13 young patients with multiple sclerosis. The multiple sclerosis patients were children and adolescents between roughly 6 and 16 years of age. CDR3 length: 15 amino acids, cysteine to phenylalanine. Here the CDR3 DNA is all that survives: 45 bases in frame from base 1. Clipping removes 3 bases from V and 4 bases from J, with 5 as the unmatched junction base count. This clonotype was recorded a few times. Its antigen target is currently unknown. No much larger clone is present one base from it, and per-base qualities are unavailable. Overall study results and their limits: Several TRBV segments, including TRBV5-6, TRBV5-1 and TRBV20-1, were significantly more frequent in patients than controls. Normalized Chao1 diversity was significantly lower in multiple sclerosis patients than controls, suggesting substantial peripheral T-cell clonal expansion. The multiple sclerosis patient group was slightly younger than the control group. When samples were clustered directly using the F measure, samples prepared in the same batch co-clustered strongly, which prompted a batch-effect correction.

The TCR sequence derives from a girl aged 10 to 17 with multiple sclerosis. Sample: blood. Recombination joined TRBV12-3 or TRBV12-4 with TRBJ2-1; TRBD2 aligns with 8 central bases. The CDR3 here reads CASSFRRGAYNEQFF. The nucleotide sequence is TGTGCCAGCAGTTTTCGGCGGGGGGCTTACAATGAGCAGTTCTTC.